What follows are 15 T cell receptor beta chains derived from one specimen sequenced in a study of blood T cell repertoires in COVID-19. Assay: immunoSEQ multiplex PCR; the TCRdb copy retains only in-frame clones and omits some. The sample consists of 430,000 or so clones, around 90% of them appearing once. Input material: peripheral blood. Receptor source: a man aged 18 to 29 with COVID-19, enrolled during active disease.

The chain's CDR3 is CASSLWLVSEQFF. For the CDR3, the DNA is TGTGCCAGCAGTTTATGGCTAGTTAGTGAGCAGTTCTTC. The chain is built from TRBV12-3 or TRBV12-4 and TRBJ2-1; D remains ambiguous. The CDR3 consists of 13 residues. V lost 2 bases and J 9 bases, leaving 11 bases between the germline ends.

The V gene is TRBV11-3, the J gene TRBJ2-7; TRBD1 is a possible D gene (5 bases). Germline assignment: CDR1 SGHNT and CDR2 YENEEA. The CDR3 runs 13 residues. Trimming removed 1 base from V and 3 bases from J, with 7 bases in between. The CDR3 sequence: CASSLARDYEQYF. CDR3 DNA sequence: TGTGCCAGCAGCTTAGCCAGGGACTACGAGCAGTACTTC. Based on the CDR3 plus reference TRBV11-3 and TRBJ2-7, the full variable domain is EAGVVQSPRYKIIEKKQPVAFWCNPISGHNTLYWYLQNLGQGPELLIRYENEEAVDDSQLPKDRFSAERLKGVDSTLKIQPAELGDSAVYLCASSLARDYEQYFGPGTRLTVT.

The V gene is TRBV6-5, the J gene TRBJ1-4; no reliable D call. This CDR3 comprises 15 residues. With 6 bases removed from V and 7 bases from J, the gap between germline ends came to 18 bases. CDR1 is MNHEY and CDR2 is SVGAGI in the germline V gene. The DNA of the CDR3 is TGTGCCAGCAGCCTGGGAGGAGTTTCGGGTGAAAAACTGTTTTTT. It translates to CASSLGGVSGEKLFF.

This chain joins TRBV20-1 and TRBJ1-4; no clear D gene. The germline V and J ends were trimmed by 1 base and 10 bases, with 7 bases remaining between them. This CDR3 is 11 amino acids long. Germline V gene sequence: CDR1 DFQATT, CDR2 SNEGSKA (reference sequence). CDR3 sequence reads: CSARAAGKLFF. The CDR3 DNA reads as TGCAGTGCTAGAGCAGCGGGAAAACTGTTTTTT.

V usage is TRBV10-2 and J usage is TRBJ2-5; TRBD2 matches 10 bases. The CDR3 is 16 amino acids. Unmatched junction bases numbered 11, after V lost 6 bases and J lost 4 bases. Germline lookup yields CDR1 WSHSY and CDR2 SAAADI. The CDR3 DNA follows: TGCGCCAGCAGGAACTTAGCGGGGGGCAGGGTAGAGACCCAGTACTTC. Its translation is CASRNLAGGRVETQYF.

The chain links TRBV7-9 to TRBJ1-2; TRBD1 is a possible D gene (6 bases). The V end was cut by 7 bases, the J end by 6 bases, with 15 bases between. CDR3 length: 13 residues. Looked up from germline, CDR1 is SEHNR and CDR2 is FQNEAQ (reference sequence). CDR3 residues: CASNSQGLDGYTF. The CDR3, as DNA: TGTGCCAGCAACTCACAGGGTCTGGATGGCTACACCTTC.

The chain carries TRBV19 and TRBJ1-1, with D unresolved. The germline gives CDR1 LNHDA, CDR2 SQIVND (reference sequence). V gave up 4 bases and J gave up 11 bases, with 17 bases separating them. CDR3 size: 13 residues. The DNA of the CDR3 is TGTGCCAGTAGTACATTATCGAGCGTACGGGCTTTCTTT. Its translation: CASSTLSSVRAFF.

The chain combines TRBV5-1 with TRBJ2-3, with TRBD1 as a possible D gene (5 bases). Trimming removed 2 bases from V and 0 bases from J, with 7 bases in between. There are 14 residues in the CDR3. The germline V gene encodes CDR1 SGHRS and CDR2 YFSETQ. This chain's CDR3 is CASSLGVSTDTQYF. CDR3 nucleotide sequence: TGCGCCAGCAGCTTAGGGGTTAGCACAGATACGCAGTATTTT.

The CDR3, as DNA: TGTGCCAGCAGCCACCGGACAGGGGGCACAGATACGCAGTATTTT. Protein product: CASSHRTGGTDTQYF. The V gene is TRBV7-7, the J gene TRBJ2-3, with TRBD1 matching 9 bases. CDR3 size: 15 residues. Looked up from germline, CDR1 is SSHAT and CDR2 is FNYEAQ (reference sequence). Trimming took 5 bases from V and 1 from J; bases not matched to a gene: 4.

The chain couples TRBV11-2 to TRBJ2-1, with a possible D match to TRBD1 (7 bases). The CDR3 runs to 19 residues. CDR1 and CDR2 (germline): SGHAT, FQNNGV. V was pared by 1 base and J by 0 bases, with 19 bases between. The CDR3 spells CASSLGRGRSRSSYNEQFF. The CDR3 region has the DNA TGTGCCAGCAGCTTAGGGAGGGGGCGAAGCCGGAGCTCCTACAATGAGCAGTTCTTC.

This clone was recorded once. CDR3 loop: CASSTPGLAGKGAGELFF. The CDR3 coding sequence is TGTGCCAGCAGCACTCCGGGACTAGCGGGAAAAGGGGCCGGGGAGCTGTTTTTT. The J gene is TRBJ2-2, the V gene TRBV5-4; 13 bases match TRBD2. Germline-derived CDR1 and CDR2 are SGHNT and YYREEE (reference sequence). The CDR3 extends over 18 amino acids. V trimming: 4 bases; J trimming: 6 bases; junction bases outside the gene matches: 12.

The rearrangement joins TRBV27 to TRBJ2-7; weak D call: TRBD1 (7 bases). Per the germline V gene, CDR1 is MNHEY and CDR2 is SMNVEV (reference sequence). This CDR3 comprises 15 residues. V dropped 5 bases and J dropped 3 bases, with 17 bases sitting between them. The CDR3 bases are TGTGCCAGCAGTGAAGGGACAGAGGAGGGCTACGAGCAGTACTTC. Translating gives CASSEGTEEGYEQYF.

The gene calls are TRBV5-1 and TRBJ1-6; D is possibly TRBD1 (6 bases). The CDR3 runs 16 residues. CDR1 and CDR2 from the germline V gene are SGHRS and YFSETQ. Trimming shortened V by 7 bases and J by 5 bases, and 19 bases separated the two germline ends. The CDR3 sequence: CASGVGGAGNNSPLHF. In DNA form, the CDR3 reads TGCGCCAGCGGCGTGGGGGGCGCGGGAAATAATTCACCCCTCCACTTT.

The chain has TRBV14 and TRBJ2-5, with 10 nucleotides matching TRBD2. Trimming cost V 1 base and J 5 bases; bases outside gene matches: 10. This CDR3 has 17 amino acids. Germline CDR1 and CDR2: SGHDN and FVKESK. The CDR3 spells CASSQGVLAGVVETQYF. CDR3 nucleotides: TGTGCCAGCAGCCAAGGAGTTCTAGCGGGAGTGGTGGAGACCCAGTACTTC.

This chain connects TRBV11-3 to TRBJ2-1; D remains unclear. CDR1 and CDR2 from the germline V gene are SGHNT and YENEEA. This CDR3 contains 14 residues. Trimming pared 2 bases from V and 8 bases from J, leaving 13 bases between. DNA for the CDR3: TGTGCCAGCAGCTTAACAAATTGGTTGGATGAGCAGTTCTTC. Amino acid sequence: CASSLTNWLDEQFF.